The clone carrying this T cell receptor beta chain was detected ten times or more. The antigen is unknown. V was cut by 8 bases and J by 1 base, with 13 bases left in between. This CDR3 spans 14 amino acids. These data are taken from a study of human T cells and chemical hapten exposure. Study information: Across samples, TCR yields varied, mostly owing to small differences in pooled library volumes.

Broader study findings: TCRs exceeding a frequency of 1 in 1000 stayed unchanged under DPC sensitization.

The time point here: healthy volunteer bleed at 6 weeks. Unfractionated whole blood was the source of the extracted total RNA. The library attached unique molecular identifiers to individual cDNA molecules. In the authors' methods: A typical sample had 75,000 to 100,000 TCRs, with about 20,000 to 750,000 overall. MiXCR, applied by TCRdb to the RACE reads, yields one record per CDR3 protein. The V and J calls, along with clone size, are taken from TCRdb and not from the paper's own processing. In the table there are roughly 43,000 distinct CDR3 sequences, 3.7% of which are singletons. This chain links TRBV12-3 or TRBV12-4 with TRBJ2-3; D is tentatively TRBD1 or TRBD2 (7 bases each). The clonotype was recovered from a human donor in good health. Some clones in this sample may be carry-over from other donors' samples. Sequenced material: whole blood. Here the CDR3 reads CASGPGGGTDTQYF. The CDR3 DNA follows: TGTGCCAGCGGGCCAGGGGGGGGCACAGATACGCAGTATTTT.